This entry describes one T cell receptor beta chain. PCR was performed using 60 Vbeta and 13 Jbeta primers. Sequenced by immunoSEQ multiplex PCR; TCRdb stores in-frame clones only, minus some. Of under 100,000 clones in the sample, around 79% are singletons; the top ten hold roughly 12%. The sample is drawn from a study of cytomegalovirus exposure and HLA in healthy donors. Trimming stripped 0 bases from V and 4 bases from J, with 11 bases between. Germline V gene sequence: CDR1 SGHRS, CDR2 YFSETQ. The CDR3 covers 15 residues. The source is a human donor in good health. The sample was PBMCs. The rearrangement uses TRBV5-1 and TRBJ1-5; D is uncertain. The CDR3 protein is CASSLAGRENQPQHF. The CDR3 DNA reads as TGCGCCAGCAGCTTGGCGGGGAGGGAAAATCAGCCCCAGCATTTT.